The 21 T cell receptor beta chains reported below all come from one sample, sequenced in a study of metastatic and nonmetastatic thyroid tumors. TCRdb re-called the PCR reads through MiXCR. The top ten clones hold around a fifth of a sample with some 31,000 clones, approximately 20% of them seen once. Each patient went into thyroid surgery without having received any treatment. The sequencing sample was made of blood. The source of these receptors is a female donor with papillary thyroid cancer or a benign thyroid nodule (not recorded which). Some clones in this sample may be carry-over from other donors' samples.

The chain couples TRBV4-1 to TRBJ2-7; D unclear. The V end lost 0 bases, the J end lost 0 bases, and 3 bases lay between the germline ends. This CDR3 is 13 amino acids long. The germline V gene encodes CDR1 MGHRA and CDR2 YSYEKL. CDR3 bases: TGCGCCAGCAGCCAAGAAGCCTCCTACGAGCAGTACTTC. Amino acids: CASSQEASYEQYF.

This clone has more than one count but fewer than ten. The rearrangement joins TRBV7-8 to TRBJ2-7; 8 nucleotides match TRBD2. The ends lost 2 bases at V and 0 bases at J; junction bases unmatched: 0. The CDR3 has 14 residues. CDR1 is SGHVS, CDR2 FQNEAQ, per germline. The CDR3 spells CASSLLAGSYEQYF. The CDR3 bases are TGTGCCAGCAGCTTACTAGCGGGCTCCTACGAGCAGTACTTC.

This clone showed up many times. The V call is TRBV11-1, the J call TRBJ2-7, with D perhaps TRBD1 (6 bases). The CDR3 length is 13 residues. Germline V CDR1 and CDR2: SGHAT, FQDESV (reference sequence). With 4 bases removed from V and 6 bases from J, the gap between germline ends came to 13 bases. CDR3 residues: CASSSRTAGEQYF. CDR3 coding DNA: TGTGCCAGCAGCTCTAGGACAGCCGGCGAGCAGTACTTC.

This clone was recorded at least ten times. This sequence joins TRBV20-1 and TRBJ1-4; D gene uncertain. Germline lookup yields CDR1 DFQATT and CDR2 SNEGSKA (reference sequence). Deletions cut 6 bases from V and 3 bases from J, with 8 bases between. This CDR3 comprises 12 residues. In DNA, the CDR3 is TGCAGTGCGAGGACGGCTAATGAAAAACTGTTTTTT. Protein: CSARTANEKLFF.

This clone was observed at least ten times. The genes are TRBV4-2 and TRBJ1-4; a possible D gene is TRBD1 (5 bases). This CDR3 region has 18 residues. Trimming took off 3 bases at V and 0 bases at J, with 17 bases between the two ends. The germline CDR1 and CDR2 sequences are LGHNA and YNFKEQ. DNA of the CDR3: TGTGCCAGCAGCCACAAGCTCTTAACGGGGGCAACTAATGAAAAACTGTTTTTT. This encodes CASSHKLLTGATNEKLFF.

This clone came up many times. This may stem from a read error, because a much larger clone lies one nucleotide away. This chain joins TRBV4-3 and TRBJ2-7; D may be TRBD1 or TRBD2 (5 bases each). Germline CDR1 LGHNA, CDR2 YSLEER. Trimming took 0 bases from V and 2 from J, leaving 14 bases between them. The CDR3 runs 16 residues. The CDR3 coding sequence is TGCGCCAGCAGCCAAGAGGGGGTGCCTCGACCCTACGAGCAGTACTTC. The encoded protein is CASSQEGVPRPYEQYF.

This clone was found many times. The chain couples TRBV6-1 to TRBJ2-3; no firm D call. V dropped 7 bases and J dropped 6 bases, with 17 bases sitting between them. The CDR3 has 14 residues. Germline loops: CDR1 MNHNS, CDR2 SASEGT. The chain's CDR3 is CASTRPNGADTQYF. The CDR3 nucleotides read TGTGCCAGCACCCGCCCAAACGGAGCGGATACGCAGTATTTT.

This clone came up many times. V is TRBV20-1 and J is TRBJ1-1, with a tentative D call TRBD1 (5 bases). V lost 3 bases to trimming and J lost 3 bases, with 11 bases between them. The CDR3 length is 13 residues. Looked up from germline, CDR1 is DFQATT and CDR2 is SNEGSKA (reference sequence). The CDR3 region has the DNA TGCAGTGCTAGGAAAGGGGTGGACACTGAAGCTTTCTTT. Translation gives CSARKGVDTEAFF.

The chain joins TRBV4-2 to TRBJ2-7; 9 bases fit TRBD2. Germline assignment: CDR1 LGHNA and CDR2 YNFKEQ. The V gene end was trimmed by 0 bases and the J gene end by 5 bases; junction bases not matched to a gene: 5. The CDR3 runs 15 residues. This CDR3 is CASSQEWTSAHEQYF. In DNA, the CDR3 is TGTGCCAGCAGCCAAGAGTGGACTAGCGCCCACGAGCAGTACTTC.

The table lists this clone with a few counts. The chain links TRBV2 to TRBJ1-5, with 8 bases matching TRBD1. Germline V gene lookup returns CDR1 SNHLY and CDR2 FYNNEI. The V and J ends lost 4 bases and 5 bases, in that order; junction bases with no gene match: 4. This CDR3 contains 14 residues. The CDR3 DNA follows: TGTGCCAGCAGTGTTGACAGGGGTTATCAGCCCCAGCATTTT. It codes for CASSVDRGYQPQHF.

This clone was seen ten or more times. This rearrangement joins TRBV25-1 to TRBJ2-5; D is perhaps TRBD1 or TRBD2 (5 bases each). Germline-derived CDR1 and CDR2 are MGHDK and SYGVNS. This CDR3 region has 11 residues. Trimming left V 5 bases short and J 7 bases short, with 8 bases between. The CDR3 DNA sequence: TGTGCCAGCAGTCGGGGCGGGACCCAGTACTTC. Its protein product is CASSRGGTQYF. Full variable domain (remainder filled in from reference TRBV25-1 and TRBJ2-5): EADIYQTPRYLVIGTGKKITLECSQTMGHDKMYWYQQDPGMELHLIHYSYGVNSTEKGDLSSESTVSRIRTEHFPLTLESARPSHTSQYLCASSRGGTQYFGPGTRLLVL.

This clone came up many times. This sequence joins TRBV20-1 and TRBJ1-6, with a weak D call TRBD1 (5 bases). Trimming shortened V by 4 bases and J by 0 bases, and 10 bases separated the two germline ends. This CDR3 spans 15 amino acids. From germline, CDR1 is DFQATT and CDR2 SNEGSKA (reference sequence). CDR3 protein: CSATPGGSYNSPLHF. The CDR3 DNA reads TGCAGTGCTACCCCGGGGGGCTCCTATAATTCACCCCTCCACTTT.

In this sample, this clone turned up many times. The CDR3 bases are TGTGCCAGCAGCGTAGGGGTCGGGACACTCAAGCAGTACTTC. Translation gives CASSVGVGTLKQYF. The chain has TRBV9 and TRBJ2-7; tentative D call: TRBD1 (6 bases). The germline V gene has CDR1 SGDLS and CDR2 YYNGEE. Between the trimmed V and J ends, which lost 0 bases and 8 bases, there was a span of 15 bases. The CDR3 extends over 14 amino acids. Combining the CDR3 with reference TRBV9 and TRBJ2-7 gives the whole variable domain DSGVTQTPKHLITATGQRVTLRCSPRSGDLSVYWYQQSLDQGLQFLIQYYNGEERAKGNILERFSAQQFPDLHSELNLSSLELGDSALYFCASSVGVGTLKQYFGPGTRLTVT.

The V and J genes are TRBV6-2 or TRBV6-3 and TRBJ2-2, with D uncertain. This CDR3 has 15 residues. Trimming cost V 6 bases and J 0 bases, with 11 bases left between them. CDR1 MNHEY and CDR2 SVGEGT come from the germline V gene. CDR3 sequence: CASSLTYSNTGELFF. DNA for the CDR3: TGTGCCAGCAGCTTGACGTACTCGAACACCGGGGAGCTGTTTTTT.

V gene TRBV5-1 combines with J gene TRBJ1-1; TRBD1 matches at 8 bases. In germline, CDR1 is SGHRS, CDR2 YFSETQ. Trimming removed 5 bases from V and 5 bases from J; junction bases left unmatched: 8. The CDR3 contains 14 residues. CDR3 sequence (DNA): TGCGCCAGCAGACCACAGGGGGAGGGGACTGAAGCTTTCTTT. Translating it yields CASRPQGEGTEAFF.

This clone was observed many times. V gene TRBV5-1 combines with J gene TRBJ1-1; 10 bases map to TRBD1. Trimming took 4 bases from V and 5 from J; bases not matched to a gene: 11. CDR3 length: 16 amino acids. Germline-derived CDR1 and CDR2 are SGHRS and YFSETQ. In nucleotides, the CDR3 is TGCGCCAGCAGCGACCCGGGACAGGGGCGGAATACTGAAGCTTTCTTT. Translating it yields CASSDPGQGRNTEAFF. Complete variable domain (other parts from reference TRBV5-1 and TRBJ1-1): KAGVTQTPRYLIKTRGQQVTLSCSPISGHRSVSWYQQTPGQGLQFLFEYFSETQRNKGNFPGRFSGRQFSNSRSEMNVSTLELGDSALYLCASSDPGQGRNTEAFFGQGTRLTVV.

This clone turned up a few times. V gene TRBV6-2 or TRBV6-3 combines with J gene TRBJ1-3, with 7 bases aligning to TRBD1. Germline loops: CDR1 MNHEY, CDR2 SVGEGT. The trim removed 4 bases at V and 0 bases at J, leaving 3 bases unmatched. The length of the CDR3 is 15 residues. The CDR3: CASSSWTGSGNTIYF. CDR3 bases: TGTGCCAGCAGTTCTTGGACAGGCTCTGGAAACACCATATATTTT.

This clone was observed at least ten times. The rearrangement links TRBV9 to TRBJ1-2; D not resolved. CDR1 is SGDLS, CDR2 YYNGEE, per germline. This CDR3 is 13 amino acids long. The V and J ends lost 1 base and 6 bases respectively, with 10 bases between them. CDR3: CASSVLAGDGYTF. In nucleotides, the CDR3 is TGTGCCAGCAGCGTACTCGCCGGGGATGGCTACACCTTC.

There are many counts of this clone. The CDR3 spells CSVSSTNEKLFF. CDR3 nucleotide sequence: TGCAGCGTTAGCTCAACTAATGAAAAACTGTTTTTT. This rearrangement joins TRBV29-1 to TRBJ1-4; D unclear. Germline lookup yields CDR1 SQVTM and CDR2 ANQGSEA. V lost 5 bases to trimming and J lost 0 bases, with 4 bases between them. The CDR3 covers 12 residues.

By frequency in the sample, this clone is medium-sized (0.01 to 0.1%). The chain couples TRBV6-1 to TRBJ1-3; 7 bases match TRBD1. The trim removed 7 bases at V and 7 bases at J, leaving 4 bases unmatched. The V gene's germline CDR1 is MNHNS and CDR2 SASEGT. The CDR3 spans 12 residues. The CDR3 here is CASIAGGNTIYF. The CDR3 DNA reads as TGTGCCAGCATAGCAGGGGGTAACACCATATATTTT.

CDR3 residues: CSANSGTSGSLSEQFF. The CDR3 nucleotides read TGCAGTGCTAATTCCGGGACTAGCGGGAGTCTGAGTGAGCAGTTCTTC. The chain recombines TRBV20-1 with TRBJ2-5; 14 bases map to TRBD2. The J call may be in error: the DNA end matches TRBJ2-1 better. Looked up from germline, CDR1 is DFQATT and CDR2 is SNEGSKA (reference sequence). The CDR3 covers 16 residues.